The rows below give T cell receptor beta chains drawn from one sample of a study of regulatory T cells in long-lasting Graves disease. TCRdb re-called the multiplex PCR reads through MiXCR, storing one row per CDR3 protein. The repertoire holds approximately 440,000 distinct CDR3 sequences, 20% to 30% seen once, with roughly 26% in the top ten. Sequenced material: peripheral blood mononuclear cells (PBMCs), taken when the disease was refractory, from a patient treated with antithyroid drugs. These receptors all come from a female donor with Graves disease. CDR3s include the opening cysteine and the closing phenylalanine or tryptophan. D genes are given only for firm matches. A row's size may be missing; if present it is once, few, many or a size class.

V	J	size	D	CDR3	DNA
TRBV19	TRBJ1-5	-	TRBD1	CASSIVTGGGNQPQHF	TGTGCCAGTAGTATAGTAACAGGGGGGGGCAATCAGCCCCAGCATTTT
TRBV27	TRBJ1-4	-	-	CASSGGRTEKLFF	TGTGCCAGCAGTGGTGGGCGCACCGAAAAACTGTTTTTT
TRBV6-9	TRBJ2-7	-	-	CASSSRTNYEQYF	TGTGCCAGCAGTTCACGAACCAACTACGAGCAGTACTTC
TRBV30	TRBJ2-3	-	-	CAWSGDTQYF	TGTGCCTGGAGTGGAGATACGCAGTATTTT
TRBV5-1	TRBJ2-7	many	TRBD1	CASSLDRGPYEQYF	TGTGCCAGCAGCTTGGACAGGGGTCCCTACGAGCAGTACTTC
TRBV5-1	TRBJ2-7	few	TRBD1	CASSLPVDGTGDLYEQYF	TGCGCCAGCAGCCTCCCCGTCGACGGGACAGGGGACCTATACGAGCAGTACTTC
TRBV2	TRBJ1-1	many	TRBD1	CASSEYGTVEAFF	TGTGCCAGCAGTGAGTATGGGACAGTGGAAGCTTTCTTT
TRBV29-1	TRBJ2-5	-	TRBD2	CSVRGLAGTRETQYF	TGCAGCGTCAGGGGACTAGCGGGAACACGAGAGACCCAGTACTTC
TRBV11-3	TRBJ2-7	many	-	CASSLGAANFYEQYF	TGTGCCAGCAGCTTAGGCGCGGCTAACTTCTACGAGCAGTACTTC
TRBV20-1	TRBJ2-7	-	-	CSAQKGLGGSYEQYF	TGCAGTGCCCAAAAGGGGTTAGGGGGCTCCTACGAGCAGTACTTC
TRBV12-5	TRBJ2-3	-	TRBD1	CASGTGTGGRTDTQYF	TGTGCTAGTGGTACAGGGACAGGGGGCCGCACAGATACGCAGTATTTT
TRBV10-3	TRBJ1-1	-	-	CATHPQENTEAFF	TGTGCCACCCACCCCCAGGAGAACACTGAAGCTTTCTTT
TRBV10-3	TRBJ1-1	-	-	CAISEKPSLEAFF	TGTGCCATCAGTGAGAAGCCTTCCCTTGAGGCTTTCTTT
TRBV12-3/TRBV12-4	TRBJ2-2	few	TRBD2	CASGRGDTGELFF	TGTGCTAGCGGGAGGGGGGACACCGGGGAGCTGTTTTTT
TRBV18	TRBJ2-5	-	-	CASSLTRDKGETQYF	TGTGCCAGCTCACTTACGAGGGATAAAGGGGAGACCCAGTACTTC
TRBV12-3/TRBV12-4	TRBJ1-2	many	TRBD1	CASSPLGTADYGYTF	TGTGCCAGCAGTCCCCTTGGGACAGCGGACTATGGCTACACCTTC
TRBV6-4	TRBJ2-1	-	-	CASSGALGGRSEQFF	TGTGCCAGCAGTGGGGCTCTCGGGGGTCGCAGTGAGCAGTTCTTC
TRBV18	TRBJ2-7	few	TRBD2	CASSPTSGATYEQYF	TGTGCCAGCTCACCAACTAGCGGGGCCACCTACGAGCAGTACTTC
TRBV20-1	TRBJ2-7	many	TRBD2	CSARDYGGLAGASGQYF	TGCAGTGCTAGAGATTATGGGGGACTAGCGGGAGCTAGTGGGCAGTACTTC
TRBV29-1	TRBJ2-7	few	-	CSVKDGDPYEQYF	TGCAGCGTAAAGGACGGAGATCCTTACGAGCAGTACTTC
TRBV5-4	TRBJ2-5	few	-	CATEGSEETQYF	TGTGCCACCGAGGGTAGCGAAGAGACCCAGTACTTC
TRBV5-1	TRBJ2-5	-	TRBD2	CASSLVLAETQYF	TGCGCCAGCAGCTTGGTACTAGCGGAGACCCAGTACTTC
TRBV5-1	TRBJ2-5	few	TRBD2	CASRPLAEAQETQYF	TGCGCCAGCAGGCCACTAGCGGAGGCCCAAGAGACCCAGTACTTC
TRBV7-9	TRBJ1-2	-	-	CASSSRGGPGYGYTF	TGTGCCAGCAGCTCCCGCGGGGGGCCGGGCTATGGCTACACCTTC
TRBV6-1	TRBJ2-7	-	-	CASLEAGEQYF	TGTGCCAGCTTAGAAGCGGGCGAGCAGTACTTC
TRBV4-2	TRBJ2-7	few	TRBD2	CASSQEGRVPYEQYF	TGTGCCAGCAGCCAAGAAGGGAGGGTCCCCTACGAGCAGTACTTC
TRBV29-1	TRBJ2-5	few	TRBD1	CSVEGTDRDRRGETQYF	TGCAGCGTTGAAGGAACGGACAGGGATCGTCGGGGGGAGACCCAGTACTTC
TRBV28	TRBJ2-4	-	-	CASRHPLYRDFKNIQYF	TGTGCCAGCAGACACCCCCTTTACAGAGACTTCAAAAACATTCAGTACTTC
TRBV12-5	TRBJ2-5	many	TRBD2	CASGLVLAGYQETQYF	TGTGCTAGTGGTTTGGTACTAGCGGGCTACCAAGAGACCCAGTACTTC
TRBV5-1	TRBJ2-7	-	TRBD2	CASSPEREGSYEQYF	TGCGCCAGCAGCCCGGAGCGGGAGGGCTCCTACGAGCAGTACTTC
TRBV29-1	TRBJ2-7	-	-	CSVRLSSYEQYF	TGCAGCGTAAGACTTAGCTCCTACGAGCAGTACTTC
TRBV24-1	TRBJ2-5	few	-	CATSDRGGQAGETQYF	TGTGCCACCAGTGACCGCGGGGGACAGGCGGGGGAGACCCAGTACTTC
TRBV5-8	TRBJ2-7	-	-	CASSLPGRTFPYEQYF	TGTGCCAGCAGCTTGCCCGGCAGGACCTTCCCGTACGAGCAGTACTTC
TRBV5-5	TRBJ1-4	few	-	CASSRPGLTAGKLFF	TGTGCCAGCAGCAGGCCGGGACTCACCGCGGGAAAACTGTTTTTT
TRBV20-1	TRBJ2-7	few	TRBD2	CSASIRASGNLNEQYF	TGCAGTGCTAGTATTCGGGCTAGCGGGAATTTGAACGAGCAGTACTTC
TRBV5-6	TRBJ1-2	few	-	CASSQDGRLHLYGYTF	TGTGCCAGCAGCCAGGACGGCAGATTGCACCTCTATGGCTACACCTTC
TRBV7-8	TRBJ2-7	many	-	CASSLGPLRGEQYF	TGTGCCAGCAGCTTAGGCCCTCTTAGAGGCGAGCAGTACTTC
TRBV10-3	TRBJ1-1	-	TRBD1	CAISELRQGEGAFF	TGTGCCATCAGTGAGCTCCGGCAGGGGGAGGGGGCTTTCTTT
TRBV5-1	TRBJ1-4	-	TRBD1	CASSLGDRGRVEKLFF	TGCGCCAGCAGCTTGGGAGACAGGGGGCGTGTTGAAAAACTGTTTTTT
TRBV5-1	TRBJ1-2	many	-	CASSQDSNYGYTF	TGCGCCAGCAGCCAGGACAGCAACTATGGCTACACCTTC
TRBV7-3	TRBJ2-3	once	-	CASSSLPVSTDTQYF	TGTGCCAGCAGCTCCTTACCGGTTAGCACAGATACGCAGTATTTT
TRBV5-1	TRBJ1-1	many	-	CASSFRGVNTEAFF	TGCGCCAGCAGCTTCAGGGGCGTGAACACTGAAGCTTTCTTT
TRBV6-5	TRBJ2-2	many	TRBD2	CASSYAGGRTGELFF	TGTGCCAGCAGTTACGCGGGAGGGCGTACCGGGGAGCTGTTTTTT
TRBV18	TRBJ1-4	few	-	CASSPGPYNEKLFF	TGTGCCAGCTCCCCGGGACCGTATAATGAAAAACTGTTTTTT
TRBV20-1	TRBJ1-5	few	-	CSARDGSRSNQPQHF	TGCAGTGCTAGGGATGGGTCTCGGAGCAATCAGCCCCAGCATTTT
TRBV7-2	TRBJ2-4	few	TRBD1	CASSLVGTDKNIQYF	TGTGCCAGCAGCTTAGTCGGGACAGACAAAAACATTCAGTACTTC
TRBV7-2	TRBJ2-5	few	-	CASSSHGAAQETQYF	TGTGCCAGCAGCTCCCACGGAGCTGCCCAAGAGACCCAGTACTTC
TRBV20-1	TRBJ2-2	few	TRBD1	CSADRGRGELFF	TGCAGTGCTGACAGGGGGAGGGGGGAGCTGTTTTTT
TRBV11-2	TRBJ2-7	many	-	CASSFGSGFSYEQYF	TGTGCCAGCAGCTTTGGGTCCGGGTTCTCCTACGAGCAGTACTTC